The 7 T cell receptor beta chains given below trace back to one sample, sequenced in a study of cytomegalovirus exposure and HLA in healthy donors (dated by TCRdb to 2015 to 2018). Library method: the immunoSEQ multiplex PCR assay. TCRdb carries this immuneACCESS record with in-frame sequences only. Its versions omit some clonotypes, under half of them owing to an unresolved V gene in the studies checked, with the rest unexplained. The sample includes some 160,000 clones, with 88% observed a single time. The top ten hold 2.5% to 3% of the sample. The sequenced sample was PBMCs. Receptors were obtained from a man between 18 and 35 years old in good health and CMV-seronegative.

This clone was picked up a small number of times. The V call is TRBV7-2, the J call TRBJ2-2, with D perhaps matching TRBD2 (5 bases). The germline V gene encodes CDR1 SGHTA and CDR2 FQGNSA. V shed 4 bases and J shed 6 bases, with 12 bases lying between them. There are 14 residues in the CDR3. The DNA for the CDR3 is TGTGCCAGCAGCTCGGACTCCAAGGCCGGGGAGCTGTTTTTT. It encodes CASSSDSKAGELFF.

This chain connects TRBV5-1 to TRBJ2-7; D call uncertain. V lost 0 bases, J lost 0 bases, and 7 bases lay in between. This CDR3 has 14 residues. The germline CDR1 and CDR2 sequences are SGHRS and YFSETQ. The CDR3 is CASSLVAASYEQYF. DNA of the CDR3: TGCGCCAGCAGCTTGGTTGCGGCCTCCTACGAGCAGTACTTC.

The V call is TRBV27, the J call TRBJ2-7; 7 bases agree with TRBD1. There are 15 residues in the CDR3. Germline V gene data show CDR1 as MNHEY and CDR2 as SMNVEV (reference sequence). J lost 7 bases, V lost 2 bases, and 11 bases had no gene match. The CDR3 spells CASSLRQGPPGEQYF. The CDR3 DNA reads TGTGCCAGCAGTTTACGACAGGGTCCTCCGGGAGAGCAGTACTTC.

This chain uses TRBV6-5 with TRBJ2-3, with D tentatively TRBD1 (6 bases). Germline CDR1 MNHEY, CDR2 SVGAGI. V shed 0 bases and J shed 1 base, with 8 bases lying between them. This CDR3 has 15 residues. The CDR3 loop is CASSYSEGGTDTQYF. The CDR3 nucleotides are TGTGCCAGCAGTTACTCCGAGGGGGGCACAGATACGCAGTATTTT.

This sequence joins TRBV5-1 and TRBJ2-5; D possibly corresponds to TRBD1 (5 bases). Germline CDR1 is SGHRS and CDR2 is YFSETQ. This CDR3 is built from 14 residues. V was clipped by 3 bases and J by 0 bases, with 9 bases between them. The CDR3, as DNA: TGCGCCAGCAGCTCTCAGGGTTACCAAGAGACCCAGTACTTC. Translated: CASSSQGYQETQYF.

The genes are TRBV11-3 and TRBJ1-1; weak D call: TRBD1 (6 bases). Trimming cost V 6 bases and J 1 base, with 9 bases left between them. The CDR3 is made up of 13 amino acids. The germline V gene encodes CDR1 SGHNT and CDR2 YENEEA. The CDR3 DNA reads TGTGCCAGCAGTTTGGGACAGAACACTGAAGCTTTCTTT. It specifies CASSLGQNTEAFF.

The rearrangement joins TRBV4-3 to TRBJ1-2, with D unclear. The germline V gene encodes CDR1 LGHNA and CDR2 YSLEER. This CDR3 contains 14 residues. V gave up 1 base and J gave up 6 bases, with 12 bases separating them. Here the CDR3 DNA reads TGCGCCAGCAGCCAAGGAATAGCCAGCAATGGCTACACCTTC. Protein product: CASSQGIASNGYTF.